Listed below are T cell receptor beta chains from one sample, sequenced in a study of blood T cell repertoires in COVID-19. TCRdb keeps only in-frame clones here, not all; method: immunoSEQ multiplex PCR. The sample holds under 250,000 clones, around 83% seen once. The sample taken for sequencing was peripheral blood. The receptor set was obtained from a man younger than 40 who had recovered from COVID-19. Both conserved end residues are part of each CDR3.

TRBV11-3 | CASSTGLLSNQPQHF
TRBV6-1 | CASSETGGPTVSYNEQFF
TRBV15 | CATSRVPSGAKETQYF
TRBV11-2 | CASSLGTAGVLGEQYF
TRBV4-1 | CASSQVNQLSTDTQYF
TRBV3-1/TRBV3-2 | CASSLSGRDYGYTF
TRBV19 | CASSDRNYGYTF
TRBV5-1 | CASSEGLGGLNEQFF
TRBV4-1 | CASSQDQVGTGNTGELFF
TRBV4-2 | CASSPEDRAISPLHF
TRBV3-1/TRBV3-2 | CASSQGGREQYF
TRBV18 | CASSAGQVGRPQHF
TRBV2 | CASSGAGAAVIKQYF
TRBV13 | CASSLLAPERERETQYF
TRBV6-5 | CASRAGQPFYTEAFF
TRBV28 | CASRRGTGGNEQFF
TRBV5-4 | CASSPEAGGSYEQYF
TRBV6-1 | CASRLGTGAYEQYF
TRBV19 | CASSQRPGPRGETQYF
TRBV10-3 | CAIRDNRDRGEKLFF
TRBV5-8 | CASSFSEEAGNTIYF
TRBV6-2/TRBV6-3 | CASSYEASGTEAFF
TRBV11-1 | CASSAGAGVYEQYF
TRBV2 | CASSKPPGGITEAFF
TRBV6-5 | CASSHRDSGANVLTF
TRBV19 | CASSMGRGNSEAFF
TRBV7-8 | CASSGDRGFRQPQHF
TRBV9 | CASSVDRGGYNEQFF
TRBV27 | CASSPRIPLPLDAGNEQFF
TRBV11-2 | CASGAGVTYNEQFF
TRBV13 | CASTRRDRGQEQYF
TRBV28 | CASESLRSPEAFF
TRBV27 | CASSKGHGGYTF
TRBV7-2 | CASSTEGGITEAFF
TRBV12-3/TRBV12-4 | CAQGGESNQPQHF
TRBV11-2 | CASSFGVQETQYF
TRBV25-1 | CASSAPSGGALVDTQYF
TRBV28 | CASSPIRDRGYYGYTF
TRBV5-1 | CASSLPSGGSETQYF
TRBV28 | CASSLAGGNSPLHF
TRBV5-6 | CASNQLTSSSTDTQYF
TRBV6-4 | CASSDSGLTGELFF
TRBV7-8 | CASSSRRGGPLNEQYF
TRBV19 | CASSKMDSSYEQYF
TRBV4-1 | CASSQQQGTYEQYF
TRBV27 | CASAPGQKNQPQHF
TRBV28 | CASRDAGSGSNQPQHF
TRBV3-1/TRBV3-2 | CASSQDTRGTRNTIYF
TRBV10-3 | CASRQVKNTEAFF
TRBV10-3 | CAISAPSPGPYNEQFF
TRBV21-1 | CASNNSSGTESSMNYGYTF
TRBV28 | CATGGGLTGELFF
TRBV28 | CASRPGQSYGYTF
TRBV27 | CASSSPNYGYTF
TRBV6-1 | CASSEQGAYGYTF
TRBV11-2 | CASSLDRTEISYGYTF
TRBV29-1 | CSVVAGGLAFF